These 15 T cell receptor beta chains were sequenced from one sample in a study of shared clonotypes between healthy human individuals (dated by TCRdb to about 2020). To prepare the library, the immunoSEQ multiplex PCR assay was applied. TCRdb provides this immuneACCESS table in a form limited to in-frame rearrangements. Some clones are lacking; in checked studies, under half of them reflect an unresolved V gene, and why the rest are absent is not known. This sample gives about 1.1 million clones in total; 75% to 85% of them show up just once. More than 0.45% of the sample lies in the top ten. The material sequenced was memory CD4+ T cells from PBMCs. In the paper's terms, the cell subset or site label means: CD45RA-negative fraction. The source is a man aged 18 to 30 in good health. Some clones in this sample may be carry-over from other donors' samples.

The chain couples TRBV18 to TRBJ1-5; D remains ambiguous. V gave up 8 bases and J gave up 4 bases, with 12 bases separating them. Germline loops: CDR1 KGHSH, CDR2 LQKENI. The CDR3 is 13 amino acids. The CDR3 sequence: CASQPGGNQPQHF. In DNA, the CDR3 is TGTGCCAGCCAACCGGGTGGAAATCAGCCCCAGCATTTT.

This chain connects TRBV11-2 to TRBJ2-3; perhaps TRBD1 as D (6 bases). Trimming removed 5 bases at V and 8 bases at J, with 17 bases between. The CDR3 runs 14 residues. Germline-derived CDR1 and CDR2 are SGHAT and FQNNGV. This chain's CDR3 is CASSLDSSIGTQYF. The CDR3 DNA is TGTGCCAGCAGCCTGGACAGTTCAATCGGTACGCAGTATTTT.

This chain connects TRBV15 to TRBJ2-7; 15 positions agree with TRBD2. CDR3 size: 18 residues. Trimming cost V 3 bases and J 4 bases; bases outside gene matches: 10. CDR1 LNHNV and CDR2 YYDKDF come from the germline V gene (reference sequence). The chain's CDR3 is CATSRAPGLAGGGYEQYF. The CDR3 region has the DNA TGTGCCACCAGCAGGGCTCCGGGACTAGCGGGAGGAGGATACGAGCAGTACTTC.

This chain links TRBV27 with TRBJ1-4; TRBD1 matches at 7 bases. The CDR3 covers 16 residues. The trim removed 4 bases at V and 1 base at J, leaving 6 bases unmatched. Germline loops: CDR1 MNHEY, CDR2 SMNVEV (reference sequence). In DNA form, the CDR3 reads TGTGCCAGCAGTTCGACAGGGTTTTTAACTAATGAAAAACTGTTTTTT. This gives the protein CASSSTGFLTNEKLFF.

This chain uses TRBV10-3 with TRBJ2-3, with 14 bases lining up with TRBD2. Germline lookup yields CDR1 ENHRY and CDR2 SYGVKD. The CDR3 is 16 amino acids. V gave up 5 bases and J gave up 7 bases; unmatched junction bases: 8. Here the CDR3 reads CAISQPGLAGENTQYF. As DNA, the CDR3 is TGTGCCATCAGTCAACCGGGACTAGCGGGAGAGAATACGCAGTATTTT.

The J gene is TRBJ2-1, the V gene TRBV7-3, with a possible D match to TRBD1 (5 bases). The V end was cut by 4 bases, the J end by 2 bases, with 18 bases between. CDR3 length equals 17 residues. Germline CDR1 is SGHTA and CDR2 is FQGTGA. CDR3 in DNA: TGTGCCAGCAGCTCCTCCTGGTGGGGCGCAGCCTACAATGAGCAGTTCTTC. Encoded protein: CASSSSWWGAAYNEQFF.

This CDR3 is CASRLGGAVQPQHF. As DNA, the CDR3 is TGTGCCAGCAGACTTGGGGGGGCCGTTCAGCCCCAGCATTTT. This chain joins TRBV28 and TRBJ1-5, with a possible D match to TRBD1 (6 bases). The V and J ends lost 6 bases and 6 bases respectively, with 15 bases between them. Germline V CDR1 and CDR2: MDHEN, SYDVKM. The CDR3 totals 14 residues.

The J gene is TRBJ2-5, the V gene TRBV27; D might be TRBD1 (6 bases). This CDR3 has 14 amino acids. Germline values: CDR1 MNHEY, CDR2 SMNVEV (reference sequence). V lost 1 base, J lost 0 bases, and 6 bases lay in between. CDR3 region: CASSLWGHQETQYF. CDR3 nucleotides: TGTGCCAGCAGTTTATGGGGGCACCAAGAGACCCAGTACTTC.

Concerning this clone itself: The sample has other DNA sequences that encode this CDR3 too. This chain uses TRBV7-9 with TRBJ1-3, with D hard to call. With 2 bases removed from V and 4 bases from J, the gap between germline ends came to 3 bases. Germline V gene sequence: CDR1 SEHNR, CDR2 FQNEAQ (reference sequence). This CDR3 spans 12 amino acids. The DNA for the CDR3 is TGTGCCAGCAGCTTATTAGGAAACACCATATATTTT. Its translation is CASSLLGNTIYF. The full variable domain, completed using reference TRBV7-9 and TRBJ1-3, is DTGVSQNPRHKITKRGQNVTFRCDPISEHNRLYWYRQTLGQGPEFLTYFQNEAQLEKSRLLSDRFSAERPKGSFSTLEIQRTEQGDSAMYLCASSLLGNTIYFGEGSWLTVV.

The chain couples TRBV11-3 to TRBJ2-1, with D unclear. V was clipped by 0 bases and J by 8 bases, with 8 bases between them. The CDR3 is 13 residues long. Germline CDR1 SGHNT, CDR2 YENEEA. The DNA of the CDR3 is TGTGCCAGCAGCTTAGAGACTTACGATGAGCAGTTCTTC. Its protein product is CASSLETYDEQFF.

V gene TRBV14 combines with J gene TRBJ2-5, with 11 bases matching TRBD1. CDR1 is SGHDN, CDR2 FVKESK, per germline. Losses at the gene ends were 6 bases for V and 5 bases for J; bases not matched to a gene: 5. CDR3 size: 14 residues. The CDR3 DNA is TGTGCCAGCAGTTGGACAGGGGGCATGGAGACCCAGTACTTC. Translation gives CASSWTGGMETQYF.

The chain employs TRBV2 and TRBJ2-5, with D possibly being TRBD1 (5 bases). Germline values: CDR1 SNHLY, CDR2 FYNNEI. The V end lost 6 bases, the J end lost 3 bases, and 14 bases lay between the germline ends. The CDR3 runs 14 residues. The CDR3 nucleotides read TGTGCCAGCAGCCAGGGTTTAGCCGAAGAGACCCAGTACTTC. Translated: CASSQGLAEETQYF.

This chain uses TRBV21-1 with TRBJ1-5. TRBV21-1 is reported as a pseudogene. This CDR3 region has 16 residues. The CDR3 sequence: CASSKFRGARDQPQHF. DNA of the CDR3: TGTGCCAGCAGCAAATTTCGGGGGGCGAGAGATCAGCCCCAGCATTTT.

The rearrangement joins TRBV6-6 to TRBJ1-4, with 7 bases aligning to TRBD1. The CDR3 length is 14 residues. V dropped 5 bases and J dropped 6; count of bases not matched to a gene: 6. CDR1 and CDR2 (germline): MNHNY, SVGAGI (reference sequence). The CDR3 loop is CASSRTQGDEKLFF. The DNA of the CDR3 is TGTGCCAGCAGTCGAACCCAGGGGGATGAAAAACTGTTTTTT.

The chain recombines TRBV7-2 with TRBJ1-2; possibly TRBD1 for D (5 bases). The CDR3 totals 14 residues. V was trimmed by 5 bases and J by 4 bases, leaving 14 bases between them. The germline CDR1 and CDR2 sequences are SGHTA and FQGNSA. For the CDR3, the DNA is TGTGCCAGCAGCCCAGGCAGGGCCGGCTATGGCTACACCTTC. Protein product: CASSPGRAGYGYTF.